This T cell receptor beta chain is from a study of T cell responses to AZD1222 COVID-19 vaccine. Study-level results: Unmutated variant regions are reportedly the target of nearly half of TCRs that are spike-specific.

This CDR3 region has 14 residues. Germline V gene lookup returns CDR1 SGHAT and CDR2 FQNNGV. The ends were cut back, 5 bases at V and 1 base at J, with 12 bases in the middle. TCRdb keeps only in-frame clones here, not all; method: immunoSEQ multiplex PCR. The sample shows around 95,000 clones, about 86% of them seen only once. About this clone: Its target is not known.

The sample in question was peripheral blood, obtained on day 0 of AZD1222 vaccination. This TCR was sampled from an adult in good health. The V gene is TRBV11-2, the J gene TRBJ2-7; D unclear. CDR3 DNA: TGTGCCAGCAGCAGAGCAGATCCTTCCTACGAGCAGTACTTC. It is translated as CASSRADPSYEQYF.